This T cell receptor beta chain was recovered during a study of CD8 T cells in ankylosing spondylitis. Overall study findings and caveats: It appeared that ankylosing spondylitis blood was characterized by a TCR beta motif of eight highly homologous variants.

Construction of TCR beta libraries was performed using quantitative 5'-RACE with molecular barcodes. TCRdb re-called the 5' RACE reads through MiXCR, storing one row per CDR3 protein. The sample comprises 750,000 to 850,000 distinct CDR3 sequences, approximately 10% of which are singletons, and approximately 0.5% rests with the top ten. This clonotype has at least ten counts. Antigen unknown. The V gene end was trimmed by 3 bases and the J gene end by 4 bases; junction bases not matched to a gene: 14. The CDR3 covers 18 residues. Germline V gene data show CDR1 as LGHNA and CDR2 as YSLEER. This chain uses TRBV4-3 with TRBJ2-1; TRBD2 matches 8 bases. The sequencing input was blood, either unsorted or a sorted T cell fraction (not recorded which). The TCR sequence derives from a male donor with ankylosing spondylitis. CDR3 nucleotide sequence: TGCGCCAGCAGCCATCCCCGGGGGAGGCTAGCGGGTTACAATGAGCAGTTCTTC. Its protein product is CASSHPRGRLAGYNEQFF.